The 32 T cell receptor beta chains below all came from one sample that was sequenced in a study of blood T cell repertoires in COVID-19. Only in-frame clones appear in the TCRdb table, and some are missing; sequencing was by immunoSEQ multiplex PCR. The table has roughly 300,000 clones, roughly nine tenths seen once. Sample: PBMCs or T cells enriched from blood (not recorded which). These receptor sequences come from a woman aged 25 to 39 who had recovered from COVID-19.

The chain couples TRBV6-5 to TRBJ2-1; D unclear. Trimming pared 1 base from V and 3 bases from J, leaving 4 bases between. CDR1 MNHEY and CDR2 SVGAGI come from the germline V gene. The CDR3 has 13 amino acids. CDR3 bases: TGTGCCAGCAGTTACTTCGGCTACAATGAGCAGTTCTTC. Encoded protein: CASSYFGYNEQFF.

The genes are TRBV14 and TRBJ2-2; the match to TRBD1 covers 8 bases. Germline loops: CDR1 SGHDN, CDR2 FVKESK. This CDR3 is built from 16 residues. The V and J ends lost 3 bases and 3 bases, in that order; junction bases with no gene match: 6. In DNA form, the CDR3 reads TGTGCCAGCAGCCACCGGACAGGGACTTACACCGGGGAGCTGTTTTTT. Translation: CASSHRTGTYTGELFF.

This sequence joins TRBV5-6 and TRBJ1-1, with unresolved D. The V gene's germline CDR1 is SGHDT and CDR2 YYEEEE. The CDR3 contains 11 residues. Trimming stripped 6 bases from V and 4 bases from J, with 7 bases between. In nucleotides, the CDR3 is TGTGCCAGCAACCGAGGCACTGAAGCTTTCTTT. Protein: CASNRGTEAFF.

The chain uses TRBV6-6 and TRBJ1-3, with D hard to call. Germline V gene lookup returns CDR1 MNHNY and CDR2 SVGAGI (reference sequence). Trimming removed 8 bases at V and 0 bases at J, with 8 bases between. This CDR3 is 13 amino acids long. The CDR3 spells CASEAGSGNTIYF. The CDR3 bases are TGTGCCAGCGAGGCCGGCTCTGGAAACACCATATATTTT.

The chain carries TRBV3-1 (or the pseudogene TRBV3-2) and TRBJ2-1; the match to TRBD1 covers 9 bases. Germline-derived CDR1 and CDR2 are LGHDT and YNNKEL (reference sequence). The CDR3 spans 14 residues. With V trimmed by 4 bases and J by 10 bases, 8 bases remained unmatched. The CDR3 sequence: CASSLPGTGREQFF. CDR3 nucleotide sequence: TGTGCCAGCAGCCTCCCCGGGACAGGGCGCGAGCAGTTCTTC.

The CDR3 coding sequence is TGCGCCAGCAGGCCCCAGGGAGGGACCCTCCGGCCTGAGCAGTTCTTC. This translates into CASRPQGGTLRPEQFF. The chain links TRBV5-1 to TRBJ2-1; TRBD2 matches 7 bases. The V gene's germline CDR1 is SGHRS and CDR2 YFSETQ. Losses at the gene ends were 5 bases for V and 9 bases for J; bases not matched to a gene: 17. The CDR3 has 16 residues.

This clone was counted between two and nine times. The gene calls are TRBV7-3 and TRBJ2-1; D ambiguous. There are 15 residues in the CDR3. The V and J ends lost 5 bases and 0 bases respectively, with 11 bases between them. From germline, CDR1 is SGHTA and CDR2 FQGTGA. The CDR3 DNA reads as TGTGCCAGCAGCCGAGAGCCGAGCTCCTACAATGAGCAGTTCTTC. Translating gives CASSREPSSYNEQFF.

This chain joins TRBV6-5 and TRBJ2-5, with 7 bases aligning to TRBD1. J was trimmed by 5 bases and V by 6 bases; bases with no gene match: 6. The CDR3 is 13 residues long. The germline V gene encodes CDR1 MNHEY and CDR2 SVGAGI. CDR3 bases: TGTGCCAGCAGGAGACAGGGCTCCGAGACCCAGTACTTC. It specifies CASRRQGSETQYF.

This clone occurred a few times. The chain has TRBV12-3 or TRBV12-4 and TRBJ2-3; D uncertain. The V end was cut by 7 bases, the J end by 0 bases, with 2 bases between. This CDR3 is 11 amino acids long. CDR3 in amino acids: CASTSTDTQYF. The CDR3 region has the DNA TGTGCCAGCACTAGCACAGATACGCAGTATTTT.

The chain is built from TRBV4-2 and TRBJ1-2; TRBD1 might be the D (6 bases). CDR1 LGHNA and CDR2 YNFKEQ come from the germline V gene. The CDR3 is made up of 15 amino acids. The V end lost 3 bases, the J end lost 5 bases, and 16 bases lay between the germline ends. The CDR3 loop reads CASSHPGRDKYGYTF. CDR3 nucleotide sequence: TGTGCCAGCAGCCACCCCGGGAGGGACAAATATGGCTACACCTTC.

This clone was detected only a few times. The chain employs TRBV12-3 or TRBV12-4 and TRBJ1-2; D is unclear. With 5 bases removed from V and 4 bases from J, the gap between germline ends came to 11 bases. CDR3 length equals 13 residues. For the CDR3, the DNA is TGTGCCAGCAGTCCCCTACGGGTCTATGGCTACACCTTC. Translated: CASSPLRVYGYTF.

The chain recombines TRBV9 with TRBJ2-7; 7 bases agree with TRBD1. The CDR3 contains 16 residues. In germline, CDR1 is SGDLS, CDR2 YYNGEE. The V and J ends lost 0 bases and 3 bases, in that order; junction bases with no gene match: 9. CDR3 in amino acids: CASSVAGVAGGYEQYF. The CDR3 DNA reads TGTGCCAGCAGCGTAGCCGGCGTGGCAGGGGGCTACGAGCAGTACTTC.

The V gene is TRBV4-2, the J gene TRBJ1-4; TRBD1 matches 8 bases. Looked up from germline, CDR1 is LGHNA and CDR2 is YNFKEQ. V was clipped by 1 base and J by 6 bases; unmatched bases: 7. The CDR3 length is 16 residues. The chain's CDR3 is CASSQAKNRGDEKLFF. DNA of the CDR3: TGTGCCAGCAGCCAAGCCAAAAACAGGGGGGATGAAAAACTGTTTTTT.

V and J are TRBV11-3 and TRBJ2-7; the D gene is possibly TRBD2 (6 bases). Germline V gene data show CDR1 as SGHNT and CDR2 as YENEEA. CDR3 length equals 14 residues. Trimming stripped 5 bases from V and 5 bases from J, with 16 bases between. The chain's CDR3 is CASSPRAGLNEQYF. The DNA for the CDR3 is TGTGCCAGCAGCCCCCGGGCGGGGCTGAACGAGCAGTACTTC.

The rearrangement links TRBV3-1 (or the pseudogene TRBV3-2) to TRBJ2-1; 11 positions match TRBD2. Germline lookup yields CDR1 LGHDT and CDR2 YNNKEL (reference sequence). V shed 4 bases and J 7 bases; nucleotides not matched to a gene: 6. CDR3 size: 15 residues. DNA for the CDR3: TGTGCCAGCAGCCGAACTAGCGGGGGAACGAATGAGCAGTTCTTC. Its translation: CASSRTSGGTNEQFF.

In DNA, the CDR3 is TGTGCCAGCAGCCCCCAAGGGGGGGCAGGGGTGTCGGGGGAGCTGTTTTTT. As protein: CASSPQGGAGVSGELFF. J is TRBJ2-2 and V is TRBV9; D may be TRBD2 (7 bases). Trimming took 4 bases from V and 8 from J, leaving 24 bases between them. This CDR3 contains 17 residues. CDR1 is SGDLS and CDR2 is YYNGEE in the germline V gene.

The chain is built from TRBV6-2 or TRBV6-3 and TRBJ2-1; 8 bases are shared with TRBD2. The CDR3 is 16 amino acids. Germline CDR1 is MNHEY and CDR2 is SVGEGT. V lost 5 bases, J lost 3 bases, and 9 bases stayed unmatched. CDR3 sequence reads: CASSQPRGGLYNEQFF. The CDR3 coding sequence is TGTGCCAGCAGTCAACCCCGGGGGGGCCTCTACAATGAGCAGTTCTTC.

The chain recombines TRBV5-4 with TRBJ2-5, with 8 bases aligning to TRBD2. CDR3 size: 13 residues. The ends lost 4 bases at V and 5 bases at J; junction bases unmatched: 4. The germline V gene has CDR1 SGHNT and CDR2 YYREEE (reference sequence). CDR3 nucleotides: TGTGCCAGCAGCGCGAGCGGGGGTGAGACCCAGTACTTC. It codes for CASSASGGETQYF.

This chain connects TRBV18 to TRBJ2-5; a weak D match, TRBD1 (5 bases). CDR1 and CDR2 (germline): KGHSH, LQKENI. V lost 4 bases to trimming and J lost 3 bases, with 6 bases between them. This CDR3 is built from 12 residues. In DNA form, the CDR3 reads TGTGCCAGCTCACTGACAGAAGAGACCCAGTACTTC. Amino acid sequence: CASSLTEETQYF.

The V gene is TRBV27, the J gene TRBJ2-5; maybe TRBD2 (5 bases). The V end lost 5 bases, the J end lost 1 base, and 17 bases lay between the germline ends. The V gene's germline CDR1 is MNHEY and CDR2 SMNVEV (reference sequence). There are 16 residues in the CDR3. The CDR3 DNA is TGTGCCAGCAGTCTGCGGGCCCTTCCGGGCCAAGAGACCCAGTACTTC. Encoded protein: CASSLRALPGQETQYF.

CDR3 DNA sequence: TGTGCCAGCAGTTTTTCCCGGACAGGGCTATCGGTCGAGCAGTACTTC. Protein product: CASSFSRTGLSVEQYF. The chain combines TRBV27 with TRBJ2-7, with 8 nucleotides matching TRBD1. The V gene end was trimmed by 3 bases and the J gene end by 6 bases; junction bases not matched to a gene: 13. Germline CDR1 and CDR2: MNHEY and SMNVEV (reference sequence). This CDR3 contains 16 residues.

The V and J genes are TRBV30 and TRBJ1-2; the match to TRBD1 covers 8 bases. V trimming: 3 bases; J trimming: 6 bases; junction bases outside the gene matches: 6. The germline gives CDR1 GTSNPN, CDR2 SVGIG (reference sequence). This CDR3 spans 13 amino acids. The CDR3 spells CAWRSDRDHGYTF. The CDR3 DNA follows: TGTGCCTGGAGATCGGACAGGGACCATGGCTACACCTTC.

V and J are TRBV4-3 and TRBJ1-1, with D hard to call. Germline V gene sequence: CDR1 LGHNA, CDR2 YSLEER. This CDR3 contains 15 residues. The germline V and J ends were trimmed by 3 bases and 0 bases, with 11 bases remaining between them. The CDR3: CASSHDPGMNTEAFF. For the CDR3, the DNA is TGCGCCAGCAGCCATGACCCGGGGATGAACACTGAAGCTTTCTTT.

This rearrangement joins TRBV7-2 to TRBJ2-4; 10 bases agree with TRBD2. Germline lookup yields CDR1 SGHTA and CDR2 FQGNSA. CDR3 length equals 13 residues. The trim removed 7 bases at V and 7 bases at J, leaving 4 bases unmatched. The DNA for the CDR3 is TGTGCCAGCACCCAAGCGGGGGGGAACATTCAGTACTTC. This encodes CASTQAGGNIQYF.

The rearrangement uses TRBV6-5 and TRBJ1-3, with TRBD1 matching over 7 bases. This CDR3 region has 14 residues. Trimming removed 2 bases from V and 5 bases from J; junction bases left unmatched: 3. Per germline, CDR1 MNHEY and CDR2 SVGAGI. The CDR3 loop reads CASSYRDRRNTIYF. The CDR3 DNA reads TGTGCCAGCAGTTACCGGGACAGACGAAACACCATATATTTT.

This clone showed up just once. The chain links TRBV5-5 to TRBJ2-3, with 11 bases matching TRBD2. J lost 2 bases, V lost 0 bases, and 14 bases had no gene match. This CDR3 has 20 residues. Germline CDR1 SGHKS, CDR2 YYEKEE (reference sequence). The CDR3 spells CASSLVGLAGGSSFTDTQYF. CDR3 nucleotide sequence: TGTGCCAGCAGCTTGGTTGGTCTAGCGGGGGGCTCCTCATTCACAGATACGCAGTATTTT.

V and J are TRBV6-2 or TRBV6-3 and TRBJ1-2; D possibly corresponds to TRBD1 (5 bases). Per germline, CDR1 MNHEY and CDR2 SVGEGT. Trimming removed 5 bases at V and 2 bases at J, with 6 bases between. CDR3 size: 12 residues. CDR3: CASSTGNYGYTF. The CDR3 nucleotides are TGTGCCAGCAGTACAGGAAACTATGGCTACACCTTC.

This chain uses TRBV4-1 with TRBJ2-1, with 9 bases that match TRBD2. The CDR3 is 16 residues long. V trimming: 2 bases; J trimming: 7 bases; junction bases outside the gene matches: 9. Germline-derived CDR1 and CDR2 are MGHRA and YSYEKL. In nucleotides, the CDR3 is TGCGCCAGCAGCCAACCGACTAGCGGCGGGGGGAATGAGCAGTTCTTC. It encodes CASSQPTSGGGNEQFF.

The chain joins TRBV7-2 to TRBJ1-5; TRBD1 aligns across 7 bases. V was clipped by 2 bases and J by 4 bases; unmatched bases: 5. CDR1 SGHTA and CDR2 FQGNSA come from the germline V gene. The CDR3 loop spans 15 amino acids. As DNA, the CDR3 is TGTGCCAGCAGCTTATATGGGACAGATAATCAGCCCCAGCATTTT. Translated, it gives CASSLYGTDNQPQHF.

V usage is TRBV12-3 or TRBV12-4 and J usage is TRBJ1-2; D may be TRBD1 (5 bases). Trimming shortened V by 6 bases and J by 6 bases, and 11 bases separated the two germline ends. CDR3 size: 12 residues. CDR3 DNA: TGTGCCAGCAGCAAGACAGAGAATGGCTACACCTTC. Its protein product is CASSKTENGYTF.

This sequence joins TRBV10-3 and TRBJ1-2, with D uncertain. This CDR3 spans 14 amino acids. Trimming cost V 0 bases and J 5 bases, with 10 bases left between them. CDR1 and CDR2 from the germline V gene are ENHRY and SYGVKD. The CDR3 sequence: CAISESGPGYGYTF. DNA for the CDR3: TGTGCCATCAGTGAGTCTGGGCCGGGGTATGGCTACACCTTC.

V usage is TRBV29-1 and J usage is TRBJ2-5; no reliable D call. CDR1 SQVTM and CDR2 ANQGSEA come from the germline V gene. V lost 0 bases, J lost 4 bases, and 21 bases lay in between. CDR3 length: 17 amino acids. CDR3 sequence: CSVEDFGPALGGETQYF. CDR3 sequence (DNA): TGCAGCGTTGAAGATTTTGGGCCTGCCTTGGGTGGAGAGACCCAGTACTTC. The full variable domain, rest sourced from reference TRBV29-1 and TRBJ2-5, is SAVISQKPSRDICQRGTSLTIQCQVDSQVTMMFWYRQQPGQSLTLIATANQGSEATYESGFVIDKFPISRPNLTFSTLTVSNMSPEDSSIYLCSVEDFGPALGGETQYFGPGTRLLVL.